The TCR beta chain described here comes from a study of identical twins. Findings and limits, study-wide: Models underestimated TCR alpha sharing (out-of-frame) in monozygotic twins.

This clonotype has at least ten counts. Its antigen is not known. The CDR3 contains 15 residues. The V end was cut by 3 bases, the J end by 0 bases, with 9 bases between. After template switching added a universal primer site, the resulting cDNA carried unique molecular identifiers. TCRdb recomputed calls from the 5' RACE reads with MiXCR, one row per CDR3 protein. This table holds fewer than 250,000 distinct CDR3 sequences, 7% to 8.5% found once. These data were likewise used in another study, on yellow fever vaccine responses in identical twins.

The receptor was derived from a woman aged 18-29 years in good health. The chain uses TRBV12-3 or TRBV12-4 and TRBJ2-1; perhaps TRBD2 as D (5 bases). The specimen sequenced was CD8+ T cells sorted from blood. This CDR3 is CASSFGESSYNEQFF. The CDR3, as DNA: TGTGCCAGCAGTTTTGGGGAGAGCTCCTACAATGAGCAGTTCTTC.